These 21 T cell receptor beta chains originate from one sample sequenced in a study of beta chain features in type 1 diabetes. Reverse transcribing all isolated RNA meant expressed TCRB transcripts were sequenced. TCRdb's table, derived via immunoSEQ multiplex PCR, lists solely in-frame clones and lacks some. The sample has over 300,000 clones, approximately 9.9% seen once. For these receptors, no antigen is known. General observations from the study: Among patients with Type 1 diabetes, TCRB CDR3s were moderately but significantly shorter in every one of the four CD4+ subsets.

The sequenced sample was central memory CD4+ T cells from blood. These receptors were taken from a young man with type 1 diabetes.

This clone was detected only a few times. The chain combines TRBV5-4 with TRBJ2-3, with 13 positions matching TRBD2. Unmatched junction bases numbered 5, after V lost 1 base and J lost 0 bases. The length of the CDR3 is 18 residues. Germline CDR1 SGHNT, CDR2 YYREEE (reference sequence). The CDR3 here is CASSLLLAGGSSTDTQYF. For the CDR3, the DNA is TGTGCCAGCAGCTTGTTACTAGCGGGGGGGTCGAGCACAGATACGCAGTATTTT.

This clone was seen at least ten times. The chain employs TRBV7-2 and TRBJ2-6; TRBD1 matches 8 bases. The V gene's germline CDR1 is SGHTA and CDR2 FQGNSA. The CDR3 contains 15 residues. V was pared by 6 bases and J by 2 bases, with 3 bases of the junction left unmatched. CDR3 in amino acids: CASRETGAGANVLTF. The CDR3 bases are TGTGCCAGCAGGGAGACAGGGGCTGGGGCCAACGTCCTGACTTTC. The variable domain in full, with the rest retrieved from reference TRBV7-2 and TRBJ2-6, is GAGVSQSPSNKVTEKGKDVELRCDPISGHTALYWYRQSLGQGLEFLIYFQGNSAPDKSGLPSDRFSAERTGGSVSTLTIQRTQQEDSAVYLCASRETGAGANVLTFGAGSRLTVL.

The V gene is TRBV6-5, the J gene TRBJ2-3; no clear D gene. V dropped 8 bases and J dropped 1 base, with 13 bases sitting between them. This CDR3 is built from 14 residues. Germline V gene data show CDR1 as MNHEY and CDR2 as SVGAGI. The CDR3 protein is CASVAMTRTDTQYF. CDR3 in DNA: TGTGCCAGCGTGGCCATGACACGCACAGATACGCAGTATTTT.

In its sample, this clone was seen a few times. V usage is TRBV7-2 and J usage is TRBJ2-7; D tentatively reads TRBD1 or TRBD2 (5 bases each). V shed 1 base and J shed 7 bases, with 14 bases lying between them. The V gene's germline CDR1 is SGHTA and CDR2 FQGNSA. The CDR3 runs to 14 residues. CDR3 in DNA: TGTGCCAGCAGCTTAGATCCGGGGACGAGGGAGCAGTACTTC. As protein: CASSLDPGTREQYF.

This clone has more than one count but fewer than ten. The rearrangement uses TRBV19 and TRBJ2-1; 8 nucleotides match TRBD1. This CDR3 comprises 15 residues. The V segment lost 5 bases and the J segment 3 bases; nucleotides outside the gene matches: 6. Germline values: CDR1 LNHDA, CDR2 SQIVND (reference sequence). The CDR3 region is CASSQQTGDYNEQFF. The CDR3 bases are TGTGCCAGTAGTCAACAGACAGGGGACTACAATGAGCAGTTCTTC.

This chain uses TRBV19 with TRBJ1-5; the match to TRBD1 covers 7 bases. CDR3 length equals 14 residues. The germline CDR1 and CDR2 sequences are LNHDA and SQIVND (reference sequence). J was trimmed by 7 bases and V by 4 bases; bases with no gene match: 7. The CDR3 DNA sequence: TGTGCCAGTAGTACCACAGGGGCAGGGCAGCCCCAGCATTTT. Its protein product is CASSTTGAGQPQHF.

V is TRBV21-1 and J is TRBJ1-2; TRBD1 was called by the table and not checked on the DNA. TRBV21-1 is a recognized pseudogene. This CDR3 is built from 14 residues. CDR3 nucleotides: TGTGCCAGCAGCCCCCATCCAACAGATGAGGGCTACACCTTC. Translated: CASSPHPTDEGYTF.

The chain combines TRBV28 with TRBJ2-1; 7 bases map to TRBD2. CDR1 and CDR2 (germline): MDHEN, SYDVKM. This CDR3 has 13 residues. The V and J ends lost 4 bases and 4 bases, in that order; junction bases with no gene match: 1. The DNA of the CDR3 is TGTGCCAGCAGTTCGGGGGGTTACAATGAGCAGTTCTTC. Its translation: CASSSGGYNEQFF. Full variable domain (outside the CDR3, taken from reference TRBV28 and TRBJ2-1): DVKVTQSSRYLVKRTGEKVFLECVQDMDHENMFWYRQDPGLGLRLIYFSYDVKMKEKGDIPEGYSVSREKKERFSLILESASTNQTSMYLCASSSGGYNEQFFGPGTRLTVL.

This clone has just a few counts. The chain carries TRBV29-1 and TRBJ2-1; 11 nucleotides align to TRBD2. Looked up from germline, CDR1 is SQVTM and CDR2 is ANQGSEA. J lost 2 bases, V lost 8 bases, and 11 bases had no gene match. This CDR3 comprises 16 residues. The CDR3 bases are TGCAGCACGACTAGCGGGGACTACGCAACCTACAATGAGCAGTTCTTC. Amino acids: CSTTSGDYATYNEQFF.

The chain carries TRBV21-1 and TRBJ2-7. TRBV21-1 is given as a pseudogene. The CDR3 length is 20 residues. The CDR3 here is CASSKGGTLEGTYFSYEQYF. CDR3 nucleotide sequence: TGTGCCAGCAGCAAAGGAGGGACCCTCGAAGGGACCTATTTCTCCTACGAGCAGTACTTC.

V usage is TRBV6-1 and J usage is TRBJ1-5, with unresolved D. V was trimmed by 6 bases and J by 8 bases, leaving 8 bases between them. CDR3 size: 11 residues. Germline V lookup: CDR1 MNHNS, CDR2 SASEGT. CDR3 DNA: TGTGCCAGCAGGGAGGATGAGCCCCAGCATTTT. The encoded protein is CASREDEPQHF.

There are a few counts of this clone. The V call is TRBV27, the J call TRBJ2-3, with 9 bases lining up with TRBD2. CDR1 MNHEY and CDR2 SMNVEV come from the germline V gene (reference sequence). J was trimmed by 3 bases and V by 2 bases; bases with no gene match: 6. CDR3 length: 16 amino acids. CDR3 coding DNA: TGTGCCAGCAGTTTAACCGCGGGGGGGCATACAGATACGCAGTATTTT. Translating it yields CASSLTAGGHTDTQYF.

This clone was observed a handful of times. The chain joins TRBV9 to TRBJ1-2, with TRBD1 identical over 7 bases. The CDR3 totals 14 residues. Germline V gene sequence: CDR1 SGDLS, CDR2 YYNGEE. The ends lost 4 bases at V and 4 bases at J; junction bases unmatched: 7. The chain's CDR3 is CASSTSGQSYGYTF. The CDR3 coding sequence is TGTGCCAGCAGCACCTCGGGACAGTCCTATGGCTACACCTTC.

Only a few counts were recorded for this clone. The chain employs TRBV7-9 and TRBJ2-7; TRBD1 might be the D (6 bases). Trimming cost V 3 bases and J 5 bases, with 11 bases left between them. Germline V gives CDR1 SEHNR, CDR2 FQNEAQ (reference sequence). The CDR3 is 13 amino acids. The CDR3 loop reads CASSFKGGNEQYF. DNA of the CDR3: TGTGCCAGCAGCTTTAAAGGGGGAAACGAGCAGTACTTC. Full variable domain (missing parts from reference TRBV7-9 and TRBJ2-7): DTGVSQNPRHKITKRGQNVTFRCDPISEHNRLYWYRQTLGQGPEFLTYFQNEAQLEKSRLLSDRFSAERPKGSFSTLEIQRTEQGDSAMYLCASSFKGGNEQYFGPGTRLTVT.

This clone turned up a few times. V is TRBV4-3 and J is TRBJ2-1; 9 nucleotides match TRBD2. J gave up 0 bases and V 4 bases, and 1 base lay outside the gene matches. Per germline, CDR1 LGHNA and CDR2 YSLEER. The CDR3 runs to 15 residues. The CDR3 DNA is TGCGCCAGCAGCCTTAGCGGGAGCTCCTACAATGAGCAGTTCTTC. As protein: CASSLSGSSYNEQFF.

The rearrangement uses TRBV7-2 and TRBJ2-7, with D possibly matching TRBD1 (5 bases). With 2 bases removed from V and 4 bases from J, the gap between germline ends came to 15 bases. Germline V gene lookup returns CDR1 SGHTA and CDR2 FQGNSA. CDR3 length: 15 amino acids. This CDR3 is CASSLSTGIQYEQYF. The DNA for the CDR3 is TGTGCCAGCAGCTTATCTACAGGAATACAATACGAGCAGTACTTC.

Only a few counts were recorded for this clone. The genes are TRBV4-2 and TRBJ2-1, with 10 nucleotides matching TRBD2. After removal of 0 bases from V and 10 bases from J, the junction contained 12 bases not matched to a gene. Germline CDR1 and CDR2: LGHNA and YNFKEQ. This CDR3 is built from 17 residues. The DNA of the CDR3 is TGTGCCAGCAGCCAAGAAAGCGGGGGGGCCCCCCTCGGGGAGCAGTTCTTC. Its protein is CASSQESGGAPLGEQFF.

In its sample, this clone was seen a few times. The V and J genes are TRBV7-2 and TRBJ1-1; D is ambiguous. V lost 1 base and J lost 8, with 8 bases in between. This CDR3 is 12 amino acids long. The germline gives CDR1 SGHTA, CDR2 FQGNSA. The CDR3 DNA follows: TGTGCCAGCAGCTTAGATAGAGGCGAAGCTTTCTTT. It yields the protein CASSLDRGEAFF.

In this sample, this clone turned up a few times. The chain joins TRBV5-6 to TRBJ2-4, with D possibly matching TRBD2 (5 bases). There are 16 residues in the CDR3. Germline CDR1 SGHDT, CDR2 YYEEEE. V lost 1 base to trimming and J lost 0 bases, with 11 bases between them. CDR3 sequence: CASSLLGLLAKNIQYF. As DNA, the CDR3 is TGTGCCAGCAGCTTGCTCGGACTCCTAGCCAAAAACATTCAGTACTTC.

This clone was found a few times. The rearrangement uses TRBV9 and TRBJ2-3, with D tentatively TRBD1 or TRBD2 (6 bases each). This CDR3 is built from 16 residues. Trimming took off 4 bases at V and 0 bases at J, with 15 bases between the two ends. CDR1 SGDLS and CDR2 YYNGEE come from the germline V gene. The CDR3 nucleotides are TGTGCCAGCAGCCCCGGGACACTAGCTAGCACAGATACGCAGTATTTT. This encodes CASSPGTLASTDTQYF.

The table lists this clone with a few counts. The DNA for the CDR3 is TGTGCCAGCAGCCCACAGGGAGGGTACACTGAAGCTTTCTTT. Its protein is CASSPQGGYTEAFF. J is TRBJ1-1 and V is TRBV7-8; TRBD1 might be the D (6 bases). V lost 5 bases and J 3 bases, leaving 13 bases between the germline ends. This CDR3 has 14 amino acids. Germline CDR1 is SGHVS and CDR2 is FQNEAQ.